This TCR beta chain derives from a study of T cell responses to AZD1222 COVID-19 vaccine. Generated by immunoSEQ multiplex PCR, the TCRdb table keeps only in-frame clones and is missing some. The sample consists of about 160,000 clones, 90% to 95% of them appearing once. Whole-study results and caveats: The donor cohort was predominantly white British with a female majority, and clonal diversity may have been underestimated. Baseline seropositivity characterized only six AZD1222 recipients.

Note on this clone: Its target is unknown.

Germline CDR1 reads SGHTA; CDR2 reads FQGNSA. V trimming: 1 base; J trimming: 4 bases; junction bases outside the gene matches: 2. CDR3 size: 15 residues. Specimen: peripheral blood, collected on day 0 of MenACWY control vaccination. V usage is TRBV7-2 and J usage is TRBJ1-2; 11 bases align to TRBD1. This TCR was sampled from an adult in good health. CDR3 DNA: TGTGCCAGCAGCTTAGGGGGACAGGGGGTCTATGGCTACACCTTC. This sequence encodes CASSLGGQGVYGYTF.